The sequence of this T cell receptor (beta chain) was determined in a study of PD-L1 blockade in urothelial cancer. About the research overall: A median roughly 150,000 T cells were found in blood samples.

The germline V gene encodes CDR1 KGHSH and CDR2 LQKENI. This CDR3 spans 19 amino acids. The junction had 15 bases not matched to a gene; V was cut back by 6 bases and J by 1 base. Profiling relied on immunoSEQ multiplex PCR, and the TCRdb table lists in-frame clones only, not all of them. The table has under 130,000 clones, roughly 88% seen once. Each patient contributed between 1 and 8 total time points of blood mononuclear cells, pretreatment and during treatment. The V call is TRBV18, the J call TRBJ2-3; 11 bases are shared with TRBD2. The receptor was derived from a man in his fifties or sixties with urothelial cancer. The starting material was PBMCs, obtained around atezolizumab (anti-PD-L1) treatment. CDR3 sequence: CASSSGTSGGGLGTDTQYF. CDR3 nucleotide sequence: TGTGCCAGCTCGTCCGGGACTAGCGGAGGTGGGCTGGGCACAGATACGCAGTATTTT.